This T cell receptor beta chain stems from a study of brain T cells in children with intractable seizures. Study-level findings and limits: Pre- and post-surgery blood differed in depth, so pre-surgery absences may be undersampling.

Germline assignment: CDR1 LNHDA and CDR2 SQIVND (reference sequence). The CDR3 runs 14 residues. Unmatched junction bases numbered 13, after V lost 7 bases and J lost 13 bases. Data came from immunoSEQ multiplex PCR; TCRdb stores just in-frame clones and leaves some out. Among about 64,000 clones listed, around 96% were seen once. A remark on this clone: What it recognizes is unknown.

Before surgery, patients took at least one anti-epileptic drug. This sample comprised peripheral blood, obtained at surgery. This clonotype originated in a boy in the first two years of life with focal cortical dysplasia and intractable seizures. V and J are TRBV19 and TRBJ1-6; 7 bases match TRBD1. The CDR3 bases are TGTGCCAGTAACTCGGGTTACACAGGGGCGCCCCTCCACTTT. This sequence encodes CASNSGYTGAPLHF.